What follows is one T cell receptor beta chain and its context. As for time point: late/post reinfection, 12 to 24 weeks after detection. The sorted cells went straight to TCR sequencing with no prior in vitro expansion. Total naive CD8 T cells were sorted as viable CD3+ CD8+ CD45RO- cells from a couple of donors. There are 15 residues in the CDR3. V lost 2 bases and J lost 7, with 15 bases in between. In germline, CDR1 is LNHDA, CDR2 SQIVND (reference sequence). This specimen belongs to a study of memory CD8 T cells in hepatitis C reinfection. The wider study: A couple of donors cleared primary HCV but became chronic after reinfection. Late/post reinfection sampling occurred 12 to 24 weeks after detected reinfection. A positive HCV RNA test after two negatives ≥60 days apart defined reinfection.

Assay: immunoSEQ multiplex PCR; the TCRdb copy retains only in-frame clones and omits some. In the table there are some 46,000 clones, 89% of which are singletons. The chain has TRBV19 and TRBJ2-1; D perhaps matches TRBD1 (6 bases). The sequenced material came from naive CD8+ T cells sorted from blood. This receptor was obtained from a man aged 18 to 30 with hepatitis C virus infection. DNA of the CDR3: TGTGCCAGTAGTATATTTGCCAGGGGCCAAAATGAGCAGTTCTTC. It is translated as CASSIFARGQNEQFF.